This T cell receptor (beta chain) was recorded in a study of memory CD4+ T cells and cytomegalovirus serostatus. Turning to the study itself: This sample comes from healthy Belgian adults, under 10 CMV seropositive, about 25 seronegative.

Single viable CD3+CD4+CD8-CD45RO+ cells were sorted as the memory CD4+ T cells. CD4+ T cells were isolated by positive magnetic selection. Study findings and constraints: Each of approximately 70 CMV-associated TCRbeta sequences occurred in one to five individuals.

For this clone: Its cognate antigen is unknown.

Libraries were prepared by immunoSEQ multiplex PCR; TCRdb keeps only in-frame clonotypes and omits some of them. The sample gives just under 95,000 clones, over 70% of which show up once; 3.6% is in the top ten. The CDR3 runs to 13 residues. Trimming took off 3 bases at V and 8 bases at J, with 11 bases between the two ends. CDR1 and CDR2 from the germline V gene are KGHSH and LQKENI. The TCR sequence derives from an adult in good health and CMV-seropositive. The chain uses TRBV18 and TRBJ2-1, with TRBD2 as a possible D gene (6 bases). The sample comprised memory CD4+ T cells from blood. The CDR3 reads CASSPGTADEQFF. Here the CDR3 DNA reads TGTGCCAGCTCACCCGGGACTGCCGATGAGCAGTTCTTC.